One and the same sample provided the 4 T cell receptor beta chains below, sequenced in a study of patients and donors after allogeneic stem cell transplantation. TCRdb fed the RT-PCR reads into MiXCR, producing one record per CDR3 protein. The sample includes about 960,000 distinct CDR3 sequences, roughly 18% seen only once; the top ten take around 6%. The sample comprised blood, either unsorted or a sorted T cell fraction (not recorded which). These receptors all stem from a human donor who was either an allogeneic HSCT recipient or a stem cell or donor lymphocyte infusion donor (not recorded which). It is not recorded whose cells these are; they may come from a transplant donor.

J is TRBJ2-1 and V is TRBV29-1; 8 nucleotides line up with TRBD2. CDR3 length: 14 amino acids. Trimming at V came to 6 bases and at J to 0 bases, leaving 4 bases not matched to a gene. Germline V lookup: CDR1 SQVTM, CDR2 ANQGSEA. As DNA, the CDR3 is TGCAGCGTACTAGCGGCCACCTCCTACAATGAGCAGTTCTTC. Residues: CSVLAATSYNEQFF.

This clonotype turned up a few times. V usage is TRBV7-9 and J usage is TRBJ2-1, with 7 bases fitting TRBD1. The CDR3 length is 17 residues. From germline, CDR1 is SEHNR and CDR2 FQNEAQ (reference sequence). V shed 6 bases and J 9 bases; nucleotides not matched to a gene: 20. The CDR3 DNA reads TGTGCCAGCAGTTCAGGCCCGTCAAGGCCCCACAGGGGTGAGCAGTTCTTC. Its translation: CASSSGPSRPHRGEQFF.

A few counts support this clonotype. The chain uses TRBV6-2 or TRBV6-3 and TRBJ2-3, with a possible D match to TRBD2 (6 bases). Looked up from germline, CDR1 is MNHEY and CDR2 is SVGEGT. The CDR3 contains 16 residues. V was shortened by 6 bases and J by 1 base, with 17 bases between the two germline ends. CDR3 nucleotide sequence: TGTGCCAGCAGGTACCTAGCGTCCACGGGCACAGATACGCAGTATTTT. Translated, it gives CASRYLASTGTDTQYF.

The gene calls are TRBV27 and TRBJ1-2; 10 bases match TRBD1. The J segment lost 5 bases and the V segment lost 5 bases, leaving 5 bases of the junction unmatched. Germline V gene lookup returns CDR1 MNHEY and CDR2 SMNVEV (reference sequence). The CDR3 has 14 amino acids. CDR3 in amino acids: CASSRDRGRYGYTF. The CDR3 nucleotides read TGTGCCAGCAGTCGGGACAGGGGAAGGTATGGCTACACCTTC.